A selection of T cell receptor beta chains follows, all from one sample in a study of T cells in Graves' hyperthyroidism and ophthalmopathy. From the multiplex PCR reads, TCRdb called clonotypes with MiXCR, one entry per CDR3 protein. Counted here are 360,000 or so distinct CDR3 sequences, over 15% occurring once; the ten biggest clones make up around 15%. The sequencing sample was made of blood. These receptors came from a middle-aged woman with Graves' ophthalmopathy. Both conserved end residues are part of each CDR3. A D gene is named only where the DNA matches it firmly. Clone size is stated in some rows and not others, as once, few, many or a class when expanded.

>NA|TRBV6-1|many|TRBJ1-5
TGTGCCAGCAGTCAACAGGGAAGCAATCAGCCCCAGCATTTT
CASSQQGSNQPQHF
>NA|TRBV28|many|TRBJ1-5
TGTGCCAGCAGTTTATGGCAGGGAGGTCAGCCCCAGCATTTT
CASSLWQGGQPQHF
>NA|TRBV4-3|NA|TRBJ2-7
TGCGCCAGCAGCCCGGACGGGAGCTCCTACGAGCAGTACTTC
CASSPDGSSYEQYF
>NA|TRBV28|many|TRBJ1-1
TGTGCCAGCAAGGGTAGCACTGAAGCTTTCTTT
CASKGSTEAFF
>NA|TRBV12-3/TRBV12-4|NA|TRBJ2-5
TGTGCCAGCAGTTTTCAAGGGGTGGAGACCCAGTACTTC
CASSFQGVETQYF
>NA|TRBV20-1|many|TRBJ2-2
TGCAGTGCTAGATGGGCAGGGCTCGGGGAGCTGTTTTTT
CSARWAGLGELFF
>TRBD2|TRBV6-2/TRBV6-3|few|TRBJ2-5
TGTGCCAGCGTCCTTGATAGCGGGGGAGAGACCCAGTACTTC
CASVLDSGGETQYF
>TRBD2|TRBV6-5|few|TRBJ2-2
TGTGCCAGCAGGCGGGAGGGCTCTCGGGACACCGGGGAGCTGTTTTTT
CASRREGSRDTGELFF
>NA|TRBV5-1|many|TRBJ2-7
TGCGCCAGCAGCTTGGACAACTACGAGCAGTACTTC
CASSLDNYEQYF
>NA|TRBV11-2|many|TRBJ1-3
TGTGCCAGCAGCACGAAGGACAGCTACTCTGGAAACACCATATATTTT
CASSTKDSYSGNTIYF
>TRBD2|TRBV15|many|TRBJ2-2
TGTGCCACCGCCGCCAACTTCGCGGGAGGAGGCACCGGGGAGCTGTTTTTT
CATAANFAGGGTGELFF
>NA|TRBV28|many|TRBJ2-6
TGTGCCAGCAGCACGGGGGGGGCCAACGTCCTGACTTTC
CASSTGGANVLTF
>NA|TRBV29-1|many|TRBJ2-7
TGCAGCGCCACACTCGGGACGCGACAAGTCTTC
CSATLGTRQVF
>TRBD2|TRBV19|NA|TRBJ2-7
TGTGCCAGTAGGGCGGCCAGCGGGAGGTACGAGCAGTACTTC
CASRAASGRYEQYF
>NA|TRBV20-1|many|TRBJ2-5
TGCAGTGCTAGAGAGGTCCTAGCGCAAGAGACCCAGTACTTC
CSAREVLAQETQYF
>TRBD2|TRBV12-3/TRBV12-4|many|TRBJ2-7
TGTGCCAGCAGGGGGGAGGGCCACTACGAGCAGTACTTC
CASRGEGHYEQYF
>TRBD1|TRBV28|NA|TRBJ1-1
TGTGCCAGCCTCGGGACAGGGAACACTGAAGCTTTCTTT
CASLGTGNTEAFF
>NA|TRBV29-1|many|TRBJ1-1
TGCAGCGTTTGGAAGGGGACGAACACTGAAGCTTTCTTT
CSVWKGTNTEAFF
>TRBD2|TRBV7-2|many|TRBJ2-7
TGTGCCAGCAGCTTTACTAGCGGACCCTACGAGCAGTACTTC
CASSFTSGPYEQYF
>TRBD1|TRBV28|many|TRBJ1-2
TGTGCCAGCAGTCCGAACGATGATTGGACAGGGGGAATTAACTATGGCTACACCTTC
CASSPNDDWTGGINYGYTF
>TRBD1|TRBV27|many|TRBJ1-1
TGTGCCAGCAGTTTAGCTACAGGGGGCTCTGAAGCTTTCTTT
CASSLATGGSEAFF
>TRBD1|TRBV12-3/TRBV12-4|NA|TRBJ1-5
TGTGCCAGCGCGGACAGGGAAAGAATCAATCAGCCCCAGCATTTT
CASADRERINQPQHF
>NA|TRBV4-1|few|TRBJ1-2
TGCGCCAGCAGCCAAGATCGGATACTGTCACCGTTCTATGGCTACACCTTC
CASSQDRILSPFYGYTF
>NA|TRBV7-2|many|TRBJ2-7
TGTGCCAGCAGCTTAGCACCGGAGGGGGGAGCGGCTTCCTACGAGCAGTACTTC
CASSLAPEGGAASYEQYF
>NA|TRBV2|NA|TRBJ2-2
TGTGCCAGCAGTGACTTGGCGATTGCCGGGGAGCTGTTTTTT
CASSDLAIAGELFF
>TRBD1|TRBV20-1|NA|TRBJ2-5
TGCAGTGCTAGAGATCCACAGGGGTACCAAGAGACCCAGTACTTC
CSARDPQGYQETQYF
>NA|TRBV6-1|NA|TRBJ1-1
TGTGCCATCAAAGGTGGGGGAAAAGCTTGCTTT
CAIKGGGKACF
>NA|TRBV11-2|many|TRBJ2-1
TGTGCCAGCAGCTTACTGATTAGATCCTACAATGAGCAGTTCTTC
CASSLLIRSYNEQFF
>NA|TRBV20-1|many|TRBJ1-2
TGCAGTGCAGAGGCCCATATTTATGGCTACACCTTC
CSAEAHIYGYTF